The rows below give T cell receptor beta chains drawn from one sample of a study of cytomegalovirus exposure and HLA in healthy donors. Sequencing was performed with immunoSEQ multiplex PCR; in TCRdb, only in-frame clones are kept and a portion is missing. The sample lists about 240,000 clones, around 87% seen once, with 2.6% in the top ten. The specimen sequenced was PBMCs. These receptor sequences come from a man between 18 and 35 years old in good health and CMV-seronegative. The CDR3 runs from the conserved cysteine through the conserved F or W. A D gene is named only where the DNA matches it firmly. The listing skips clone size in some rows; elsewhere it reads once, few, many or a size class.

clone_size | j_call | v_call | d_call | cdr3_aa | cdr3_nt
NA | TRBJ1-2 | TRBV28 | TRBD1 | CASSGRRGRRYGYTF | TGTGCCAGCAGCGGACGAAGGGGGCGCCGATATGGCTACACCTTC
NA | TRBJ2-2 | TRBV29-1 | TRBD1 | CSVIPGQGATGELFF | TGCAGCGTAATCCCGGGACAGGGGGCTACCGGGGAGCTGTTTTTT
NA | TRBJ1-6 | TRBV2 | TRBD1 | CASSEGTGNNSPLHF | TGTGCCAGCAGTGAAGGGACAGGGAATAATTCACCCCTCCACTTT
NA | TRBJ1-2 | TRBV25-1 | NA | CASSFGTLYGYTF | TGTGCCAGCAGCTTCGGGACACTCTATGGCTACACCTTC
NA | TRBJ2-1 | TRBV25-1 | NA | CASSEQVSYNEQFF | TGTGCCAGCAGTGAACAGGTTTCCTACAATGAGCAGTTCTTC
NA | TRBJ2-7 | TRBV7-2 | TRBD2 | CASSSGLVVVYEQYF | TGTGCCAGCAGCTCGGGACTAGTCGTAGTCTACGAGCAGTACTTC
NA | TRBJ2-2 | TRBV9 | TRBD1 | CASSFRTGYTGELFF | TGTGCCAGCAGCTTCCGGACAGGGTACACCGGGGAGCTGTTTTTT
NA | TRBJ2-2 | TRBV6-4 | NA | CASRTGHNTGELFF | TGTGCCAGCAGGACGGGACACAACACCGGGGAGCTGTTTTTT
few | TRBJ1-5 | TRBV27 | TRBD1 | CASSSSLGTASNQPQHF | TGTGCCAGCAGTTCATCCTTGGGGACAGCTAGCAATCAGCCCCAGCATTTT
few | TRBJ1-2 | TRBV18 | NA | CASSPRGYDGYTF | TGTGCCAGCTCACCAAGAGGGTATGATGGCTACACCTTC
NA | TRBJ2-3 | TRBV5-6 | NA | CASTLGTSTDTQYF | TGTGCCAGTACACTGGGGACTAGCACAGATACGCAGTATTTT
NA | TRBJ2-5 | TRBV6-5 | TRBD1 | CASTSGGKETQYF | TGTGCCAGCACGTCAGGGGGAAAAGAGACCCAGTACTTC
NA | TRBJ2-7 | TRBV5-5 | TRBD1 | CASSGFLVTGFNEQYF | TGTGCCAGCAGCGGGTTTTTAGTGACAGGGTTCAACGAGCAGTACTTC
NA | TRBJ1-5 | TRBV5-5 | NA | CASSLPGSNLNQPQHF | TGTGCCAGCAGCTTACCGGGGAGCAACCTCAATCAGCCCCAGCATTTT
NA | TRBJ2-5 | TRBV5-1 | TRBD1 | CASSNGIRGQGLETQYF | TGCGCCAGCAGTAACGGTATCCGGGGACAGGGGCTAGAGACCCAGTACTTC
NA | TRBJ2-7 | TRBV4-1 | TRBD2 | CASSQWAGDEQYF | TGCGCCAGCAGCCAATGGGCGGGGGACGAGCAGTACTTC
NA | TRBJ2-3 | TRBV25-1 | NA | CASSDNNRVTDTQYF | TGTGCCAGCAGTGATAACAACAGGGTTACAGATACGCAGTATTTT
NA | TRBJ2-6 | TRBV18 | NA | CASSPVLSGANVLTF | TGTGCCAGCTCACCAGTTCTCTCTGGGGCCAACGTCCTGACTTTC
many | TRBJ1-1 | TRBV6-6 | TRBD1 | CASSGTGAGTEAFF | TGTGCCAGCAGTGGGACAGGGGCGGGCACTGAAGCTTTCTTT
NA | TRBJ2-7 | TRBV5-1 | TRBD1 | CASSLAWGTVSYEQYF | TGCGCCAGCAGCTTGGCCTGGGGGACAGTCTCCTACGAGCAGTACTTC
NA | TRBJ2-1 | TRBV7-3 | TRBD2 | CASSPQASGRVSSYNEQFF | TGTGCCAGCAGCCCCCAGGCTAGCGGGAGGGTGAGCTCCTACAATGAGCAGTTCTTC
NA | TRBJ2-5 | TRBV27 | TRBD2 | CASSFLAGRGPQETQYF | TGTGCCAGCAGTTTTTTAGCCGGGAGGGGCCCGCAAGAGACCCAGTACTTC
NA | TRBJ2-2 | TRBV6-1 | TRBD1 | CASSRDRGSGELFF | TGTGCCAGCAGCCGGGACAGGGGGTCCGGGGAGCTGTTTTTT
NA | TRBJ1-5 | TRBV25-1 | NA | CASSHQGYQPQHF | TGTGCCAGCAGCCACCAGGGGTATCAGCCCCAGCATTTT
NA | TRBJ2-3 | TRBV6-4 | NA | CASSGHRGDTQYF | TGTGCCAGCAGTGGCCATCGCGGGGATACGCAGTATTTT
NA | TRBJ2-5 | TRBV7-2 | NA | CASSLGGRGETQYF | TGTGCCAGCAGCCTAGGAGGCCGGGGGGAGACCCAGTACTTC
few | TRBJ1-2 | TRBV25-1 | NA | CASSAGSIYGYTF | TGTGCCAGCAGTGCCGGGTCGATCTATGGCTACACCTTC
once | TRBJ2-7 | TRBV5-4 | TRBD2 | CASRPGTSGSYEQYF | TGTGCCAGCAGACCTGGGACTAGCGGCTCCTACGAGCAGTACTTC
NA | TRBJ1-4 | TRBV5-4 | TRBD1 | CASSLAQGDEKLFF | TGTGCCAGCAGCTTGGCACAGGGGGATGAAAAACTGTTTTTT
few | TRBJ1-2 | TRBV2 | NA | CASSPEQDTGYTF | TGTGCCAGCAGTCCGGAACAGGATACAGGCTACACCTTC
NA | TRBJ2-5 | TRBV5-1 | TRBD2 | CASSLGLAGGPSETQYF | TGCGCCAGCAGCTTGGGTCTAGCGGGGGGGCCGTCAGAGACCCAGTACTTC
NA | TRBJ2-7 | TRBV20-1 | NA | CSGPFEQYF | TGCAGTGGTCCCTTCGAGCAGTACTTC
NA | TRBJ2-1 | TRBV5-4 | NA | CASSFGRNNEQFF | TGTGCCAGCAGCTTCGGCAGGAACAATGAGCAGTTCTTC
NA | TRBJ2-7 | TRBV28 | TRBD2 | CASSLRFWTSGIYEQYF | TGTGCCAGCAGTTTAAGGTTTTGGACTAGCGGCATCTACGAGCAGTACTTC
NA | TRBJ2-7 | TRBV15 | NA | CATSEPRSSYEQYF | TGTGCCACCTCTGAACCGAGGAGCTCCTACGAGCAGTACTTC
NA | TRBJ1-5 | TRBV7-8 | TRBD1 | CASSAKQGDQPQHF | TGTGCCAGCAGCGCCAAACAGGGGGATCAGCCCCAGCATTTT
NA | TRBJ1-2 | TRBV7-9 | TRBD1 | CASSPTGDYGYTF | TGTGCCAGCAGCCCGACAGGGGACTATGGCTACACCTTC
NA | TRBJ2-3 | TRBV2 | TRBD2 | CASSSRLAGGPTDTQYF | TGTGCCAGCAGTTCCAGACTAGCGGGAGGGCCGACAGATACGCAGTATTTT
many | TRBJ1-3 | TRBV4-1 | NA | CASSKDRNSGNTIYF | TGCGCCAGCAGCAAAGACAGGAACTCTGGAAACACCATATATTTT
NA | TRBJ2-2 | TRBV7-2 | NA | CASSSLDTGELFF | TGTGCCAGCAGCTCATTAGACACCGGGGAGCTGTTTTTT
NA | TRBJ2-1 | TRBV2 | NA | CASSGLAGSYNEQFF | TGTGCCAGCAGCGGTCTCGCGGGCTCCTACAATGAGCAGTTCTTC